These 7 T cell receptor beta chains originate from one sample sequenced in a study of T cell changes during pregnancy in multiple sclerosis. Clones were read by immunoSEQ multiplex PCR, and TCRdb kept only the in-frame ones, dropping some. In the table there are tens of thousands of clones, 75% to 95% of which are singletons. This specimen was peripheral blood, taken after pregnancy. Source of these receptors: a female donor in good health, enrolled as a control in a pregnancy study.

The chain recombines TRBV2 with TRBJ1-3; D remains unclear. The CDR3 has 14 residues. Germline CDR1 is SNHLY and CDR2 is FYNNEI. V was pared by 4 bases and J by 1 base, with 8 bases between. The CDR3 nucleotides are TGTGCCAGCAGTGTCAGACAATCTGGAAACACCATATATTTT. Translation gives CASSVRQSGNTIYF.

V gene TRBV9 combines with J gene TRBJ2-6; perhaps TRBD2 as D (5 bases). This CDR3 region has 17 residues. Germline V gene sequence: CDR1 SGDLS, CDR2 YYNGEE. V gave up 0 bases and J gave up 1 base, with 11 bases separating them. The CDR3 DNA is TGTGCCAGCAGCGTAGTTGAGGGTAGGTCTGGGGCCAACGTCCTGACTTTC. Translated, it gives CASSVVEGRSGANVLTF.

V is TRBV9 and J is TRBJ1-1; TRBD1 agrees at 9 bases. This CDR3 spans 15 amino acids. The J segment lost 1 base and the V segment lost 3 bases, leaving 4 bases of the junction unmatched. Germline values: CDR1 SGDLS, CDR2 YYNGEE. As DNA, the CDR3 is TGTGCCAGCAGCGGGGGGACAGGGAGGAACACTGAAGCTTTCTTT. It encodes CASSGGTGRNTEAFF.

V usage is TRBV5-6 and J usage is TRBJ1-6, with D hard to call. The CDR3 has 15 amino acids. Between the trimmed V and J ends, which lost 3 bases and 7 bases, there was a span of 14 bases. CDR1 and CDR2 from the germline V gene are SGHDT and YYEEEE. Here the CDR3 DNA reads TGTGCCAGCAGCTCCACGAACAGACGAAATTCACCCCTCCACTTT. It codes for CASSSTNRRNSPLHF.

Here the CDR3 DNA reads TGTGCCAGCAGCCACGGACTAGAGGGTTCCGGCACAGATACGCAGTATTTT. As protein: CASSHGLEGSGTDTQYF. This chain connects TRBV14 to TRBJ2-3; 7 nucleotides align to TRBD2. Germline loops: CDR1 SGHDN, CDR2 FVKESK. V trimming: 3 bases; J trimming: 1 base; junction bases outside the gene matches: 10. The CDR3 loop spans 17 amino acids.

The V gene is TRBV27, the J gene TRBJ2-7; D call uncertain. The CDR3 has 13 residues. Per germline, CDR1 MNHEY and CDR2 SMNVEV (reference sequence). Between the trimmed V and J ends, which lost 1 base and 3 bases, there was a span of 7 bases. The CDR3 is CASSLYPNYEQYF. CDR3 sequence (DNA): TGTGCCAGCAGTTTATATCCAAACTACGAGCAGTACTTC.

CDR3 amino acids: CASSVKGAVGNQPQHF. In DNA form, the CDR3 reads TGTGCCAGTAGCGTCAAGGGGGCCGTTGGCAATCAGCCCCAGCATTTT. The chain couples TRBV19 to TRBJ1-5, with 7 positions matching TRBD1. The CDR3 spans 16 residues. Germline CDR1 reads LNHDA; CDR2 reads SQIVND (reference sequence). With V trimmed by 6 bases and J by 2 bases, 10 bases remained unmatched. The whole variable domain, filled in from reference TRBV19 and TRBJ1-5, reads DGGITQSPKYLFRKEGQNVTLSCEQNLNHDAMYWYRQDPGQGLRLIYYSQIVNDFQKGDIAEGYSVSREKKESFPLTVTSAQKNPTAFYLCASSVKGAVGNQPQHFGDGTRLSIL.